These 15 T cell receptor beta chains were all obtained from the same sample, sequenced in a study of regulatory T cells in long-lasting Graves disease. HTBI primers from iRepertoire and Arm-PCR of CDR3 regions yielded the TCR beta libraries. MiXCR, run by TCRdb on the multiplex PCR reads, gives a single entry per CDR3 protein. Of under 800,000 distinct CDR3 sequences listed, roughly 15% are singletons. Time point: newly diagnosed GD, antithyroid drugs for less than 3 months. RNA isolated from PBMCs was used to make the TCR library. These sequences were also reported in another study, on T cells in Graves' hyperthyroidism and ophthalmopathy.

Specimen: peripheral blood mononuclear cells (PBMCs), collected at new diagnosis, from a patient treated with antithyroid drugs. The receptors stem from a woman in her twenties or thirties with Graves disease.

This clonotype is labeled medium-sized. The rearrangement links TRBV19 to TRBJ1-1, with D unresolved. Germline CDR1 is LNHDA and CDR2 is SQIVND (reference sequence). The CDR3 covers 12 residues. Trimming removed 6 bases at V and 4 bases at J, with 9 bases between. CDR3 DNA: TGTGCCAGTAGCCCCCTGGGCACTGAAGCTTTCTTT. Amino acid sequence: CASSPLGTEAFF.

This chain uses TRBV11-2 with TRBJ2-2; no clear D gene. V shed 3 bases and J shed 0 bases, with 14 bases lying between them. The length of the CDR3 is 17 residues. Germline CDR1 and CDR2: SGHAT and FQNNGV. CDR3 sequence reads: CASSFPSGAPNTGELFF. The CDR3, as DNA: TGTGCCAGCAGCTTCCCCTCCGGAGCCCCGAACACCGGGGAGCTGTTTTTT.

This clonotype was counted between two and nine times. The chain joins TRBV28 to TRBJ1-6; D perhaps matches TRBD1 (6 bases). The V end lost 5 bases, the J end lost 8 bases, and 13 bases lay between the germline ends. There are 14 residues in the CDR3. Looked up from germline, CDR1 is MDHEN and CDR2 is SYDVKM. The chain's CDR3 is CASSGGGSYSPLHF. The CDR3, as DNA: TGTGCCAGCAGTGGGGGCGGATCCTATTCACCCCTCCACTTT.

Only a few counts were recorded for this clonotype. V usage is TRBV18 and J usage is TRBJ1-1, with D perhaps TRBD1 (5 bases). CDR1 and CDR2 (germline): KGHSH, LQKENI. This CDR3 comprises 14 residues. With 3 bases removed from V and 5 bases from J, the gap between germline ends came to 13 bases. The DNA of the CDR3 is TGTGCCAGCTCACCTGGGGGGGGAGATACTGAAGCTTTCTTT. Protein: CASSPGGGDTEAFF.

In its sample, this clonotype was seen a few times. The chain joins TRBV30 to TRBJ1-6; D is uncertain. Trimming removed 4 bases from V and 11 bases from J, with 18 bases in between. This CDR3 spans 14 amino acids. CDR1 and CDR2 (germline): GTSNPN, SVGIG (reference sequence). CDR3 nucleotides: TGTGCCTGGATGGTGACCGCCTCGGGGACACCCCTCCACTTT. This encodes CAWMVTASGTPLHF. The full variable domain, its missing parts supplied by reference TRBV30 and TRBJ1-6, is SQTIHQWPATLVQPVGSPLSLECTVEGTSNPNLYWYRQAAGRGLQLLFYSVGIGQISSEVPQNLSASRPQDRQFILSSKKLLLSDSGFYLCAWMVTASGTPLHFGNGTRLTVT.

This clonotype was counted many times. DNA of the CDR3: TGTGCCAGCAGCCCCGTTGTACAGGGGAATACTGAAGCTTTCTTT. Its translation is CASSPVVQGNTEAFF. The chain joins TRBV11-2 to TRBJ1-1; 7 bases are a match to TRBD1. The junction had 11 bases not matched to a gene; V was cut back by 5 bases and J by 5 bases. Germline CDR1 SGHAT, CDR2 FQNNGV. The CDR3 totals 15 residues.

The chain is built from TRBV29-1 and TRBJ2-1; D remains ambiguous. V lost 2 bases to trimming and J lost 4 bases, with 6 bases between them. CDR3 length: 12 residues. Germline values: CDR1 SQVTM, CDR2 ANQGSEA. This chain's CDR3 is CSVEFRYNEQFF. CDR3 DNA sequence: TGCAGCGTTGAATTCAGATACAATGAGCAGTTCTTC.

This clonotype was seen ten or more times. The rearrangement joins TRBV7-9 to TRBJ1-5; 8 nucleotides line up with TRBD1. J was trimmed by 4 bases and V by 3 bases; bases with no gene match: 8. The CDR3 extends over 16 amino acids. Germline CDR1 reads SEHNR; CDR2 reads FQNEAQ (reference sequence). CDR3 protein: CASSLWTGTSNQPQHF. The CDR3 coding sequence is TGTGCCAGCAGCTTGTGGACAGGGACGTCAAATCAGCCCCAGCATTTT.

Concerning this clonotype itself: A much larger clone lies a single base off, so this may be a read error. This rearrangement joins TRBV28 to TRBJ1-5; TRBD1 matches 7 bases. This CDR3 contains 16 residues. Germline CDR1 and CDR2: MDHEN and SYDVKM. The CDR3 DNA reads TGTGCCAGAAGTTCCTCTAACAGGGGTGGCAATCAGCCCCAGCATTTT. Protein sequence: CARSSSNRGGNQPQHF.

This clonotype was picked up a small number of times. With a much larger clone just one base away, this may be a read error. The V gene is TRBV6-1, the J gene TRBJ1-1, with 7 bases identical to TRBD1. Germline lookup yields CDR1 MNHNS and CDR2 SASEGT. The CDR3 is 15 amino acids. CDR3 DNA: TGTACCAGCAGTGACCGCAGGGGGAGGCACACTGAAGCTTTCTTT. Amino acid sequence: CTSSDRRGRHTEAFF.

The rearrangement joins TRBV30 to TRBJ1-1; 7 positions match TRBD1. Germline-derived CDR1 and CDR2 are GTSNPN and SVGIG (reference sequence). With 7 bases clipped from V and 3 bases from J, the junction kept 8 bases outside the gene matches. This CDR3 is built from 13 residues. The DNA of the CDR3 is TGTGCCTCAACTAGGGGGCTGGACACTGAAGCTTTCTTT. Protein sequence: CASTRGLDTEAFF.

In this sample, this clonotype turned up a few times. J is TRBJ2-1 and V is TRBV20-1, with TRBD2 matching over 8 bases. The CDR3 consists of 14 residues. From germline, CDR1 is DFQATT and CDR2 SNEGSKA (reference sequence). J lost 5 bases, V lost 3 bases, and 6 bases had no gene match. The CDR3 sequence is CSASRGGINNEQFF. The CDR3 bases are TGCAGTGCTAGTCGGGGGGGAATAAACAATGAGCAGTTCTTC.

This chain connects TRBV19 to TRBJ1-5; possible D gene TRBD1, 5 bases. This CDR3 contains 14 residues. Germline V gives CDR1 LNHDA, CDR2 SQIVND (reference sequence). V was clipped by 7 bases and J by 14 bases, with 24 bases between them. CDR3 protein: CASTLFHRQPRKHF. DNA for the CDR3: TGTGCCAGTACCCTATTCCATCGACAGCCGAGAAAGCATTTT.

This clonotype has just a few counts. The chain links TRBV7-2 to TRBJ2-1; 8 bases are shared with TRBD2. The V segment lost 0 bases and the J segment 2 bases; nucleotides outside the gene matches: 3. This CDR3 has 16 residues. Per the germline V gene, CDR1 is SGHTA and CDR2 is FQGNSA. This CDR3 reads CASSLASGATYNEQFF. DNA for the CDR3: TGTGCCAGCAGCTTAGCTAGCGGGGCGACCTACAATGAGCAGTTCTTC.

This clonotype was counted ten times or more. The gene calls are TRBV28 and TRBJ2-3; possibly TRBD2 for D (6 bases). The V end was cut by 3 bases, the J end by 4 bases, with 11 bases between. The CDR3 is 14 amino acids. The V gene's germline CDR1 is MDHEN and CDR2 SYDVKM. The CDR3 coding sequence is TGTGCCAGCAGTTTCCGCAGGGAGGCAGATACGCAGTATTTT. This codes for CASSFRREADTQYF.